One sample yielded the 25 T cell receptor beta chains listed below, sequenced in a study of naive and memory T cell subsets. Study-level findings and limits: Naive repertoires, especially CD8, held a few larger clonotypes, possibly memory cells re-expressing CD45RA.

Which antigens these TCRs recognize remains unknown. Both TRBC1 and TRBC2 were covered by a beta constant-region primer of two equimolar oligonucleotides. Ligated cDNA was amplified by four rounds of PCR with nested alpha and beta constant-region primers and SP2. TCRdb itself ran the UMI-ligation and nested PCR reads through MiXCR, one entry per CDR3 protein. The table shows under 150,000 distinct CDR3 sequences, with approximately 20% occurring only once. Sequenced input: naive CD8+ T cells from blood. Receptors were obtained from a human donor in good health.

This clonotype has more than one count but fewer than ten. The chain couples TRBV28 to TRBJ2-7, with D hard to call. Germline V gives CDR1 MDHEN, CDR2 SYDVKM. V dropped 4 bases and J dropped 3 bases, with 13 bases sitting between them. The CDR3 has 14 amino acids. The chain's CDR3 is CASSWPGQNYEQYF. The CDR3 nucleotides are TGTGCCAGCAGTTGGCCCGGGCAGAACTACGAGCAGTACTTC.

This clonotype was seen a handful of times. J is TRBJ2-7 and V is TRBV29-1; possibly TRBD1 for D (5 bases). This CDR3 comprises 13 residues. The germline V gene has CDR1 SQVTM and CDR2 ANQGSEA. The germline V and J ends were trimmed by 6 bases and 0 bases, with 12 bases remaining between them. CDR3 amino acids: CSVVDTLSYEQYF. CDR3 DNA sequence: TGCAGCGTGGTGGACACTCTCTCCTACGAGCAGTACTTC.

The table lists this clonotype with many counts. The gene calls are TRBV29-1 and TRBJ2-1; 9 bases are shared with TRBD2. The CDR3 runs to 14 residues. Germline V CDR1 and CDR2: SQVTM, ANQGSEA. The J segment lost 3 bases and the V segment lost 7 bases, leaving 7 bases of the junction unmatched. CDR3 sequence: CSELAGVNYNEQFF. The CDR3 region has the DNA TGCAGCGAATTAGCGGGGGTTAACTACAATGAGCAGTTCTTC.

This sequence joins TRBV28 and TRBJ2-1; no definite D call. The CDR3 consists of 17 residues. Germline V CDR1 and CDR2: MDHEN, SYDVKM. The V gene lost 5 bases and the J gene lost 4 bases, with 21 bases spanning the gap. The CDR3 DNA sequence: TGTGCCAGCAGTCCCAACTTCCGCAGAGAATGGTACAATGAGCAGTTCTTC. It encodes CASSPNFRREWYNEQFF.

This clonotype has just a few counts. The chain joins TRBV12-3 or TRBV12-4 to TRBJ1-3; a weak D match, TRBD1 (6 bases). V was pared by 5 bases and J by 0 bases, with 8 bases between. This CDR3 contains 14 residues. CDR3 sequence (DNA): TGTGCCAGCAGTCCGGACAGCTCTGGAAACACCATATATTTT. Protein: CASSPDSSGNTIYF.

The rearrangement links TRBV12-3 or TRBV12-4 to TRBJ2-3, with TRBD2 matching 7 bases. The CDR3 length is 14 residues. V lost 4 bases and J lost 6; bases outside the gene matches: 7. The CDR3 protein is CASSWEGEGDTQYF. CDR3 nucleotides: TGTGCCAGCAGTTGGGAGGGAGAGGGGGATACGCAGTATTTT.

This clonotype was detected only a few times. This sequence joins TRBV20-1 and TRBJ2-1, with D perhaps TRBD1 (6 bases). Trimming took 1 base from V and 6 from J, leaving 16 bases between them. The CDR3 has 15 residues. Per germline, CDR1 DFQATT and CDR2 SNEGSKA (reference sequence). This chain's CDR3 is CSARVYTPRGNEQFF. DNA of the CDR3: TGCAGTGCTAGAGTATATACTCCCAGGGGCAATGAGCAGTTCTTC.

This clonotype was counted only a few times. V is TRBV6-5 and J is TRBJ1-4; D gene uncertain. The CDR3 is 13 residues long. V was shortened by 0 bases and J by 8 bases, with 7 bases between the two germline ends. The germline CDR1 and CDR2 sequences are MNHEY and SVGAGI. CDR3 sequence: CASSYSNREKLFF. The CDR3 bases are TGTGCCAGCAGTTACTCCAACAGAGAAAAACTGTTTTTT.

This clonotype was found a few times. The genes are TRBV28 and TRBJ2-2, with D possibly being TRBD2 (5 bases). The V and J ends lost 4 bases and 2 bases respectively, with 11 bases between them. The CDR3 is 15 amino acids. Germline CDR1 MDHEN, CDR2 SYDVKM. CDR3 nucleotide sequence: TGTGCCAGCAGTTCCGGACTGGGAAACACCGGGGAGCTGTTTTTT. The encoded protein is CASSSGLGNTGELFF.

This clonotype was picked up one time. The gene calls are TRBV4-1 and TRBJ2-7; 9 bases fit TRBD1. From germline, CDR1 is MGHRA and CDR2 YSYEKL. Trimming cost V 1 base and J 3 bases; bases outside gene matches: 4. The length of the CDR3 is 15 residues. CDR3 region: CASSQAPGQGYEQYF. DNA of the CDR3: TGCGCCAGCAGCCAAGCGCCGGGACAGGGCTACGAGCAGTACTTC.

This clonotype occurred a few times. The chain couples TRBV28 to TRBJ2-7; 11 bases are a match to TRBD1. The V segment lost 5 bases and the J segment 6 bases; nucleotides outside the gene matches: 6. CDR1 and CDR2 from the germline V gene are MDHEN and SYDVKM. The length of the CDR3 is 14 residues. CDR3 bases: TGTGCCAGCAGTCCCTACGGGACAGGGGGCGAGCAGTACTTC. It encodes CASSPYGTGGEQYF.

The rearrangement uses TRBV12-3 or TRBV12-4 and TRBJ2-1, with 8 bases identical to TRBD2. This CDR3 spans 13 amino acids. The J segment lost 4 bases and the V segment lost 7 bases, leaving 3 bases of the junction unmatched. The CDR3 DNA reads as TGTGCCAGCACCCCGGGGGGGTACAATGAGCAGTTCTTC. Its protein is CASTPGGYNEQFF.

The V gene is TRBV4-1, the J gene TRBJ1-4, with D possibly being TRBD1 (5 bases). V was cut by 1 base and J by 8 bases, with 17 bases left in between. This CDR3 contains 16 residues. Germline CDR1 is MGHRA and CDR2 is YSYEKL. The CDR3 coding sequence is TGCGCCAGCAGCCAAGTCAGCGGGCAGGGAGGAGAAAAACTGTTTTTT. Protein sequence: CASSQVSGQGGEKLFF.

This chain connects TRBV30 to TRBJ1-2; D not resolved. The CDR3 is made up of 11 amino acids. With 5 bases removed from V and 8 bases from J, the gap between germline ends came to 12 bases. The germline gives CDR1 GTSNPN, CDR2 SVGIG (reference sequence). CDR3 nucleotides: TGTGCCTGGGCCCATGGATCGGGCTACACCTTC. Its translation is CAWAHGSGYTF.

This chain uses TRBV28 with TRBJ2-1, with 11 bases fitting TRBD2. CDR3 length: 15 residues. CDR1 is MDHEN and CDR2 is SYDVKM in the germline V gene. J was trimmed by 4 bases and V by 3 bases; bases with no gene match: 2. CDR3 sequence reads: CASSFGTSGYNEQFF. CDR3 sequence (DNA): TGTGCCAGCAGTTTCGGGACTAGCGGTTACAATGAGCAGTTCTTC.

This chain uses TRBV10-3 with TRBJ2-3; possible D gene TRBD1, 6 bases. Trimming stripped 4 bases from V and 0 bases from J, with 11 bases between. There are 15 residues in the CDR3. Germline V gene lookup returns CDR1 ENHRY and CDR2 SYGVKD. CDR3 in amino acids: CAISARGSSTDTQYF. Here the CDR3 DNA reads TGTGCCATCAGTGCGAGGGGGAGTAGCACAGATACGCAGTATTTT.

This clonotype turned up a few times. The J gene is TRBJ2-7, the V gene TRBV19, with TRBD2 matching over 7 bases. Germline CDR1 is LNHDA and CDR2 is SQIVND (reference sequence). The CDR3 is 14 residues long. Trimming cost V 5 bases and J 2 bases; bases outside gene matches: 6. This CDR3 is CASSPGGGTYEQYF. As DNA, the CDR3 is TGTGCCAGTAGTCCCGGCGGGGGTACCTACGAGCAGTACTTC.

The J gene is TRBJ2-7, the V gene TRBV28, with 8 bases matching TRBD1. CDR1 and CDR2 from the germline V gene are MDHEN and SYDVKM. CDR3 length: 14 residues. With 5 bases clipped from V and 4 bases from J, the junction kept 7 bases outside the gene matches. In nucleotides, the CDR3 is TGTGCCAGCAGTGGGGGACAGGTCGAGTACGAGCAGTACTTC. It encodes CASSGGQVEYEQYF.

The CDR3 here is CASSAWDRVYTGELFF. As DNA, the CDR3 is TGTGCCAGCAGCGCGTGGGACAGGGTCTACACCGGGGAGCTGTTTTTT. V gene TRBV6-1 combines with J gene TRBJ2-2; 9 bases line up with TRBD1. With 6 bases clipped from V and 3 bases from J, the junction kept 8 bases outside the gene matches. Germline-derived CDR1 and CDR2 are MNHNS and SASEGT. The CDR3 spans 16 residues.

In this sample, this clonotype turned up a few times. The chain employs TRBV27 and TRBJ2-4; TRBD1 agrees at 7 bases. With 5 bases clipped from V and 3 bases from J, the junction kept 7 bases outside the gene matches. Germline V gives CDR1 MNHEY, CDR2 SMNVEV (reference sequence). This CDR3 contains 15 residues. This CDR3 is CASSPGTEYKNIQYF. The CDR3 DNA reads as TGTGCCAGCAGTCCTGGGACAGAGTACAAAAACATTCAGTACTTC.

In its sample, this clonotype was seen many times. The rearrangement uses TRBV27 and TRBJ1-2, with a possible D match to TRBD1 (6 bases). V was clipped by 5 bases and J by 4 bases, with 11 bases between them. CDR1 is MNHEY, CDR2 SMNVEV, per germline (reference sequence). The length of the CDR3 is 13 residues. The CDR3: CASSQDSSYGYTF. CDR3 coding DNA: TGTGCCAGCAGTCAGGACAGCAGCTATGGCTACACCTTC.

This clonotype was seen a handful of times. This rearrangement joins TRBV7-3 to TRBJ2-5; 10 nucleotides align to TRBD2. Looked up from germline, CDR1 is SGHTA and CDR2 is FQGTGA. CDR3 size: 15 residues. J lost 5 bases, V lost 5 bases, and 8 bases had no gene match. DNA for the CDR3: TGTGCCAGCAGCCTAGCGGGAGAGCCCGGGGAGACCCAGTACTTC. Protein sequence: CASSLAGEPGETQYF.

This chain joins TRBV28 and TRBJ2-7, with D uncertain. The germline V and J ends were trimmed by 7 bases and 4 bases, with 8 bases remaining between them. Per germline, CDR1 MDHEN and CDR2 SYDVKM. CDR3 length: 11 amino acids. The CDR3 region has the DNA TGTGCCAGCATCGACAAGTACGAGCAGTACTTC. Protein: CASIDKYEQYF.

This clonotype occurred a few times. The chain is built from TRBV12-3 or TRBV12-4 and TRBJ2-7; a weak D match, TRBD1 (5 bases). V lost 3 bases and J 3 bases, leaving 9 bases between the germline ends. The CDR3 totals 13 residues. CDR3 nucleotides: TGTGCCAGCAGTTTGGGGCCAGGCTACGAGCAGTACTTC. Its translation: CASSLGPGYEQYF.

V and J are TRBV7-9 and TRBJ2-3; 7 positions match TRBD2. The V segment lost 5 bases and the J segment 0 bases; nucleotides outside the gene matches: 14. The CDR3 has 18 amino acids. Germline CDR1 reads SEHNR; CDR2 reads FQNEAQ (reference sequence). The CDR3 loop is CASSPPRASGNSTDTQYF. The CDR3 DNA follows: TGTGCCAGCAGCCCCCCGCGTGCTAGCGGAAATAGCACAGATACGCAGTATTTT.